A single TCR beta chain is shown here with its context. Its antigen is unknown. TCRdb's table, derived via immunoSEQ multiplex PCR, lists solely in-frame clones and lacks some. Of under 110,000 clones listed, approximately 87% are singletons. Germline CDR1 MNHEY, CDR2 SVGEGT. Trimming stripped 5 bases from V and 1 base from J, with 8 bases between. The CDR3 is 13 amino acids. The data are from a study of T cell responses to AZD1222 COVID-19 vaccine. Across the study: Second-dose intervals of approximately 4 or approximately 12 weeks were pooled. Study-wide points: Repertoires were obtained only post-peak T cell response. Among the donors, most were white British and more were female, and clonal diversity was possibly underestimated.

This receptor was identified in an adult in good health. The gene calls are TRBV6-2 or TRBV6-3 and TRBJ1-1; D unclear. Material: peripheral blood, obtained on day 0 of AZD1222 vaccination. The CDR3 spells CASSLSTNTEAFF. DNA for the CDR3: TGTGCCAGCAGTCTCTCCACGAACACTGAAGCTTTCTTT.